Sequencing of this T cell receptor beta chain was carried out in a study of T cell responses to AZD1222 COVID-19 vaccine. In germline, CDR1 is LNHNV, CDR2 YYDKDF (reference sequence). Unmatched junction bases numbered 4, after V lost 4 bases and J lost 4 bases. The CDR3 has 14 amino acids. The repertoire was sequenced with immunoSEQ multiplex PCR; TCRdb's copy has only in-frame clones and lacks some. The sample yields approximately 180,000 clones, around 88% seen once. The source is an adult in good health. The chain joins TRBV15 to TRBJ2-1, with 7 bases fitting TRBD1. The input for sequencing was peripheral blood, taken on day 0 of AZD1222 vaccination. This CDR3 is CATSTGQEYNEQFF. CDR3 DNA: TGTGCCACCAGCACTGGACAGGAATACAATGAGCAGTTCTTC.